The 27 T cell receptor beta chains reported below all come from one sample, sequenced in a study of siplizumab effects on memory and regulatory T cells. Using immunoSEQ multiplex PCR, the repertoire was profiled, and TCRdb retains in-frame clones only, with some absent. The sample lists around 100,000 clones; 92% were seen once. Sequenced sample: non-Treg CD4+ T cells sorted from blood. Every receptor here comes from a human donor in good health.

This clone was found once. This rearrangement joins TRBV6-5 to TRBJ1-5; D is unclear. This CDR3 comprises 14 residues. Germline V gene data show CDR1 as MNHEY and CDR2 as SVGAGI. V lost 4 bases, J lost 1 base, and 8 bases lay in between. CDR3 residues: CASSSPDSNQPQHF. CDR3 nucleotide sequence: TGTGCCAGCAGTTCCCCGGACAGCAATCAGCCCCAGCATTTT.

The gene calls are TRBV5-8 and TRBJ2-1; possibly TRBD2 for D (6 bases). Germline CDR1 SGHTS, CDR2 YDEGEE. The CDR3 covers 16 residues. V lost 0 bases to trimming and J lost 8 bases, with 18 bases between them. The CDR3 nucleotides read TGTGCCAGCAGCTTGGCATGGACTAAGGTCTGGGATGAGCAGTTCTTC. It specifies CASSLAWTKVWDEQFF.

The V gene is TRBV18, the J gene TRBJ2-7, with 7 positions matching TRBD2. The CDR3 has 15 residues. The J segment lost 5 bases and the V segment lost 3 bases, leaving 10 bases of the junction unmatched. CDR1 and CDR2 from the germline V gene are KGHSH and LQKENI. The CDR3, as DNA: TGTGCCAGCTCACCTAAAGTGGGGGGGGTTAACGAGCAGTACTTC. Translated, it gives CASSPKVGGVNEQYF.

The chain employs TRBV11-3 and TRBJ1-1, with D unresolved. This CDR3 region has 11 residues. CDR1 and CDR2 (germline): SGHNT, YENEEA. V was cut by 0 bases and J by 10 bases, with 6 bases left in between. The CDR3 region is CASSLEGPAFF. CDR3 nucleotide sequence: TGTGCCAGCAGCTTAGAAGGGCCAGCTTTCTTT.

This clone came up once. CDR3 amino acids: CASSRGQVGTEAFF. The CDR3 DNA is TGTGCCAGCAGTCGAGGACAGGTGGGCACTGAAGCTTTCTTT. This chain connects TRBV6-5 to TRBJ1-1; 7 positions agree with TRBD1. V lost 5 bases and J lost 4; bases outside the gene matches: 7. Germline V gives CDR1 MNHEY, CDR2 SVGAGI. The CDR3 extends over 14 amino acids.

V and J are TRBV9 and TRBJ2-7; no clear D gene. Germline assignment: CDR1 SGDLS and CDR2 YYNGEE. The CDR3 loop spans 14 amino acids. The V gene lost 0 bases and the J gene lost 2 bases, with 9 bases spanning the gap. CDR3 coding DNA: TGTGCCAGCAGCGTAGGGGCAGGAACCTACGAGCAGTACTTC. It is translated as CASSVGAGTYEQYF.

The DNA for the CDR3 is TGCGCCACCAACCAAGCTAGCGGGGATTACAATGAGCAGTTCTTC. Protein: CATNQASGDYNEQFF. This sequence joins TRBV5-1 and TRBJ2-1; 9 bases are shared with TRBD2. The CDR3 has 15 residues. Germline CDR1 and CDR2: SGHRS and YFSETQ. The V and J ends lost 9 bases and 4 bases, in that order; junction bases with no gene match: 11.

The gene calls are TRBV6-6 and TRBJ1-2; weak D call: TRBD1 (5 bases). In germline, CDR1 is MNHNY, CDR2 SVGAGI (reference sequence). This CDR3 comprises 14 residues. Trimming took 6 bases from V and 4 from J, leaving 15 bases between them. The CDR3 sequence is CASSRRQGGYGYTF. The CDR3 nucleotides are TGTGCCAGCAGCAGACGTCAGGGTGGCTATGGCTACACCTTC.

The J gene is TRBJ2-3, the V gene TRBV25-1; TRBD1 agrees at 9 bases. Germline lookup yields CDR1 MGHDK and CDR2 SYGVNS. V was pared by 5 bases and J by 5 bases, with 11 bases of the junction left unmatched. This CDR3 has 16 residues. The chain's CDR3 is CASSKNSPGQGDTQYF. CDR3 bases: TGTGCCAGCAGTAAAAATAGCCCGGGACAGGGAGATACGCAGTATTTT.

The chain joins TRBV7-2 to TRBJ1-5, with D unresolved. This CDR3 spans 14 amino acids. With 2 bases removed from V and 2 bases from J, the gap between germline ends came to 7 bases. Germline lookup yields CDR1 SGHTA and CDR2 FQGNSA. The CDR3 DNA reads TGTGCCAGCAGCTTATCAACAGGCAATCAGCCCCAGCATTTT. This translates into CASSLSTGNQPQHF.

In DNA, the CDR3 is TGTGCCAGCAGTCCCCGACCGGACAGGTCGGATGGCTACACCTTC. The encoded protein is CASSPRPDRSDGYTF. This chain joins TRBV6-1 and TRBJ1-2; 7 nucleotides align to TRBD1. The CDR3 is 15 residues long. Germline CDR1 MNHNS, CDR2 SASEGT. V trimming: 5 bases; J trimming: 6 bases; junction bases outside the gene matches: 12.

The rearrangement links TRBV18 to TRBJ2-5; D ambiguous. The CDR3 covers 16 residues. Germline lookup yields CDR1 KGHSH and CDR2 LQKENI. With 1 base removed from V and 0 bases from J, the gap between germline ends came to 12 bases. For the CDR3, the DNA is TGTGCCAGCTCACCACTTCCAGGACCACACCAAGAGACCCAGTACTTC. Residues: CASSPLPGPHQETQYF.

CDR3: CASSYTKSYEQYF. The CDR3 DNA follows: TGTGCCAGCAGTTATACGAAGAGCTACGAGCAGTACTTC. The chain links TRBV6-6 to TRBJ2-7; D is undetermined. CDR1 and CDR2 (germline): MNHNY, SVGAGI (reference sequence). Between the trimmed V and J ends, which lost 3 bases and 3 bases, there was a span of 9 bases. The CDR3 consists of 13 residues.

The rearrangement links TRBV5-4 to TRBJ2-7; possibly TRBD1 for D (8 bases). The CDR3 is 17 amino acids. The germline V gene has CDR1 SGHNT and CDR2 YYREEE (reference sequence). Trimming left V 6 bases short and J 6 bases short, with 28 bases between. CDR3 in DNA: TGTGCCAGCACCCTCGACAGGGGAGTCCGCCGCGGGGGCGAGCAGTACTTC. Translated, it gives CASTLDRGVRRGGEQYF.

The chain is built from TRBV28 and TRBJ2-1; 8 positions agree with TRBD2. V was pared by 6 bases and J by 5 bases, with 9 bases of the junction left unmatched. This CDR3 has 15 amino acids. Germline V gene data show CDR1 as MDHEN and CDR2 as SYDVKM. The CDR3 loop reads CASSLPGTRNNEQFF. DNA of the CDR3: TGTGCCAGCAGCTTACCCGGGACTAGAAACAATGAGCAGTTCTTC.

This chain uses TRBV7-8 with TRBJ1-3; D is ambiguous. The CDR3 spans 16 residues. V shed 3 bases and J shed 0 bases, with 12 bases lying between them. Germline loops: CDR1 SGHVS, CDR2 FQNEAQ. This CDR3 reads CASSFGSWSSGNTIYF. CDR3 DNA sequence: TGTGCCAGCAGCTTCGGCAGCTGGAGCTCTGGAAACACCATATATTTT.

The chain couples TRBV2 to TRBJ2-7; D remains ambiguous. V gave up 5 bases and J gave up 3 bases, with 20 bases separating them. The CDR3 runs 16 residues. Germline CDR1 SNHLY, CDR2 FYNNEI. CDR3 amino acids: CASSYSPVGRSYEQYF. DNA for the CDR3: TGTGCCAGCAGTTATTCGCCGGTCGGGCGCAGCTACGAGCAGTACTTC.

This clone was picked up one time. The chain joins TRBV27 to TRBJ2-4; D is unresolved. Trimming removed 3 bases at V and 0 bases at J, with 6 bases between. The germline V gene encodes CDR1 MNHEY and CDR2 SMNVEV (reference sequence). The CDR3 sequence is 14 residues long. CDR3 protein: CASSLAVAKNIQYF. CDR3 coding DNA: TGTGCCAGCAGTTTGGCGGTAGCCAAAAACATTCAGTACTTC.

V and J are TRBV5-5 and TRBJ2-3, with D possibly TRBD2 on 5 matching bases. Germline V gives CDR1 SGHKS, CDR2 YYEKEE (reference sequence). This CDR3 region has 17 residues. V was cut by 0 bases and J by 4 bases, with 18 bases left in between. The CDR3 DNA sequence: TGTGCCAGCAGCTTGGCGGTGGGAGCGGACCGGCCAGATACGCAGTATTTT. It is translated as CASSLAVGADRPDTQYF.

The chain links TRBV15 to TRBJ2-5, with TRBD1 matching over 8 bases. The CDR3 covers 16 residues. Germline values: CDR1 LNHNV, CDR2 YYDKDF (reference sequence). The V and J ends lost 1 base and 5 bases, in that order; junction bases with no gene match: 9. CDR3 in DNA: TGTGCCACCAGCAGAGCGAATGGACAGGGCGGTGAGACCCAGTACTTC. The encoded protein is CATSRANGQGGETQYF.

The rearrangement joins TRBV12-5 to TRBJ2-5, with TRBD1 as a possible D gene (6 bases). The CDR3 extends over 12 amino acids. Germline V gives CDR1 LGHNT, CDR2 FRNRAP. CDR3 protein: CASGGRGETQYF. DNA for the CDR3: TGTGCCTCTGGCGGCAGGGGAGAGACCCAGTACTTC. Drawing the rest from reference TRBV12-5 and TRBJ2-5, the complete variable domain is DARVTQTPRHKVTEMGQEVTMRCQPILGHNTVFWYRQTMMQGLELLAYFRNRAPLDDSGMPKDRFSAEMPDATLATLKIQPSEPRDSAVYFCASGGRGETQYFGPGTRLLVL.

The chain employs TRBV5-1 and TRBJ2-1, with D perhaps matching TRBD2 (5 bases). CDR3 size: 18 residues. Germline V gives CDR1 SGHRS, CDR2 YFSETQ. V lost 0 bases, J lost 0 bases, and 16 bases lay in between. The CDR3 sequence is CASSLVGGLGTSYNEQFF. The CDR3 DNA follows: TGCGCCAGCAGCTTGGTAGGTGGACTCGGAACCTCCTACAATGAGCAGTTCTTC.

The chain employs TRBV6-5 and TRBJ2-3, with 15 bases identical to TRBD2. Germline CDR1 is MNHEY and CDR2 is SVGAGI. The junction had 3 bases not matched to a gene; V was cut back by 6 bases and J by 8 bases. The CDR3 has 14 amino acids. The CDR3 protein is CASSRGLAGGTQYF. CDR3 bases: TGTGCCAGCAGCCGGGGACTAGCGGGAGGTACGCAGTATTTT.

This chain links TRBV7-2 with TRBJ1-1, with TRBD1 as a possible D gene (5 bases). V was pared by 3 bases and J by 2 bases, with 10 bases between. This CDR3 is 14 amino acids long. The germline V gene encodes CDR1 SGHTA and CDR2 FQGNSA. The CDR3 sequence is CASSFGGGNTEAFF. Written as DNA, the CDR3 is TGTGCCAGCAGCTTTGGGGGAGGTAACACTGAAGCTTTCTTT.

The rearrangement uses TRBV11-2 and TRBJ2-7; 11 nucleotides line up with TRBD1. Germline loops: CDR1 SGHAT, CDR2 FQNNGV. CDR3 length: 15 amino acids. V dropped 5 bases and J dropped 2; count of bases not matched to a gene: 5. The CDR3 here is CASSDRGQGAYEQYF. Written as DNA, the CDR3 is TGTGCCAGCAGCGACCGGGGACAGGGGGCCTACGAGCAGTACTTC.

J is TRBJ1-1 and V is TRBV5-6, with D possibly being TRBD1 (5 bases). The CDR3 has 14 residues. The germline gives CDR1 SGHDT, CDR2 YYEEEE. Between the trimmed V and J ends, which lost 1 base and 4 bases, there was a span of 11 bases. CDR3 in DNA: TGTGCCAGCAGCTTGAGAGGGAGGGGCACTGAAGCTTTCTTT. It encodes CASSLRGRGTEAFF.

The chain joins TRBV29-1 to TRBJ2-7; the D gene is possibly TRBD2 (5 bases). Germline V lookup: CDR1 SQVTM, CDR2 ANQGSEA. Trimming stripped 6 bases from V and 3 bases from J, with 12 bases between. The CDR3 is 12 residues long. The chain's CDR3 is CSVRTAGYEQYF. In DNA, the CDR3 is TGCAGCGTCCGGACGGCGGGCTACGAGCAGTACTTC.